Reported below is one T cell receptor beta chain. At the DNA level, this CDR3 is encoded by other sequences in the same sample as well. The naive CD8 fraction comprised CD45RO-negative cells positively selected for CCR7 and excluded terminally differentiated effector memory CD45RA+ cells. V was shortened by 5 bases and J by 1 base, with 9 bases between the two germline ends. This CDR3 spans 13 amino acids. Germline V gives CDR1 SGHAT, CDR2 FQNNGV. The run depth of the assay was deep. Libraries were prepared by immunoSEQ multiplex PCR; TCRdb keeps only in-frame clonotypes and omits some of them. The sample holds about 820,000 clones; around 92% are singletons and the top ten take less than 25%. The data stem from a study of shared clonotypes between healthy human individuals. Study-level information: In total, the donors were a couple of women and a few men aged 18 to 49.

The source material was naive CD8+ T cells sorted from blood. The rearrangement uses TRBV11-2 and TRBJ2-7; D not resolved. This sequence was found in a man younger than 45 in good health. CDR3 amino acids: CASSPPSSYEQYF. In DNA, the CDR3 is TGTGCCAGCAGCCCGCCCAGTTCCTACGAGCAGTACTTC.